This TCR beta chain was sequenced during a study of response to subunit inactivated influenza vaccine. The study, taken as a whole, reports: The authors proposed limited new T cell recruitment per seasonal influenza vaccination.

This clonotype has only a few counts. Antigen: not known. TCRdb reprocessed the RT-PCR reads via MiXCR and lists one record per CDR3 protein. This table holds about 520,000 distinct CDR3 sequences, about 25% found once. V lost 7 bases to trimming and J lost 0 bases, with 14 bases between them. Germline assignment: CDR1 SGHTA and CDR2 FQGNSA. CDR3 length: 15 amino acids. This receptor was identified in a man in his fifties who received an inactivated influenza vaccine. This chain connects TRBV7-2 to TRBJ2-3, with D maybe TRBD2 (6 bases). Source: CD4+ T cells sorted from PBMCs, taken 5 to 6 days after vaccination. CDR3 amino acids: CASTQAGQSTDTQYF. Written as DNA, the CDR3 is TGTGCCAGCACCCAAGCGGGCCAGAGCACAGATACGCAGTATTTT.